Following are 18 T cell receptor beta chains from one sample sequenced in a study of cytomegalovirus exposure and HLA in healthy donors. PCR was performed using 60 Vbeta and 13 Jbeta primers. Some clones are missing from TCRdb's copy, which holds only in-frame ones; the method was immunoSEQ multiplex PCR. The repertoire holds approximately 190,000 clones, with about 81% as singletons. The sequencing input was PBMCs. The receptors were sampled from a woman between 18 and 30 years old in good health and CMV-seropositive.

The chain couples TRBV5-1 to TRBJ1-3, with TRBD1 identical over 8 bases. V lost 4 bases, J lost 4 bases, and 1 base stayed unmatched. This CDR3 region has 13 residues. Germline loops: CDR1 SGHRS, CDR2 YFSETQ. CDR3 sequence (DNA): TGCGCCAGCAGCGCAGGGGGCGGAAACACCATATATTTT. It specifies CASSAGGGNTIYF.

The CDR3 DNA follows: TGTGCCAGCAGTGATCGGACAGGGGTTAGCAATCAGCCCCAGCATTTT. Translating gives CASSDRTGVSNQPQHF. The gene calls are TRBV6-1 and TRBJ1-5; TRBD1 matches 9 bases. CDR3 length equals 16 residues. Germline loops: CDR1 MNHNS, CDR2 SASEGT. J was trimmed by 0 bases and V by 3 bases; bases with no gene match: 3.

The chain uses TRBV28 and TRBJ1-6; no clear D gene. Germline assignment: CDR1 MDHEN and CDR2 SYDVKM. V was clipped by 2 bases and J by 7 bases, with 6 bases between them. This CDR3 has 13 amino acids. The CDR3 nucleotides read TGTGCCAGCAGTTTAATCCAGAATTCACCCCTCCACTTT. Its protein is CASSLIQNSPLHF.

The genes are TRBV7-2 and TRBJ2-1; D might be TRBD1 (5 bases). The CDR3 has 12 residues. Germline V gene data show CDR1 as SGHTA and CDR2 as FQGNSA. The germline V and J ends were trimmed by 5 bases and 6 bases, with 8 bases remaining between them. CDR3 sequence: CASSLDSNEQFF. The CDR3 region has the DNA TGTGCCAGCAGCCTTGACAGCAATGAGCAGTTCTTC. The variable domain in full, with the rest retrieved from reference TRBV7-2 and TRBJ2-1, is GAGVSQSPSNKVTEKGKDVELRCDPISGHTALYWYRQSLGQGLEFLIYFQGNSAPDKSGLPSDRFSAERTGGSVSTLTIQRTQQEDSAVYLCASSLDSNEQFFGPGTRLTVL.

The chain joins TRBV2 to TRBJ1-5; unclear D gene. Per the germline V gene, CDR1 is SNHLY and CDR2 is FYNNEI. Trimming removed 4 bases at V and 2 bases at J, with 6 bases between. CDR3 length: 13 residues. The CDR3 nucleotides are TGTGCCAGCAGTGTCCAGGGCAATCAGCCCCAGCATTTT. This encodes CASSVQGNQPQHF.

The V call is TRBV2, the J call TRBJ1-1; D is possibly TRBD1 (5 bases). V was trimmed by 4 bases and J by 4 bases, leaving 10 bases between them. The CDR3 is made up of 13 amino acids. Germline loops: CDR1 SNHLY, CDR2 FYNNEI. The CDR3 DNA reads TGTGCCAGCAGTGGGTCAGGGTTCACTGAAGCTTTCTTT. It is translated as CASSGSGFTEAFF.

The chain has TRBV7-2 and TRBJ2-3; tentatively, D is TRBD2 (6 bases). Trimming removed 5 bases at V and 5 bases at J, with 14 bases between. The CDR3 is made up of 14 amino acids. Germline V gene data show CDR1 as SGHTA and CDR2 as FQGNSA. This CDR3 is CASSRKASVDTQYF. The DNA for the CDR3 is TGTGCCAGCAGCCGAAAGGCTAGCGTAGATACGCAGTATTTT.

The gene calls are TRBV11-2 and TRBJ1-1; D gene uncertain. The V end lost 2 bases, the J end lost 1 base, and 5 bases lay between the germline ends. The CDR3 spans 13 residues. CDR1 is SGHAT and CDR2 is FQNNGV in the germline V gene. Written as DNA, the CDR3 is TGTGCCAGCAGCTTATCAGGGAACACTGAAGCTTTCTTT. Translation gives CASSLSGNTEAFF.

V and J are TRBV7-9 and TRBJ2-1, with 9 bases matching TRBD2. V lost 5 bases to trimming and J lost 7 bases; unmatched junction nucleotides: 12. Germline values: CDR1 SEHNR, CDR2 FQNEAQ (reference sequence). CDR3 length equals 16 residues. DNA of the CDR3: TGTGCCAGCAGCCCCCGGGCTAGCGGGGTTCGAAATGAGCAGTTCTTC. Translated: CASSPRASGVRNEQFF.

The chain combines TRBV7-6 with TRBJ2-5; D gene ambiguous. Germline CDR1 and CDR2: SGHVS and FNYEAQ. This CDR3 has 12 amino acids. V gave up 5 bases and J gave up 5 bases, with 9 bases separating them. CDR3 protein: CASSRPGETQYF. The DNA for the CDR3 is TGTGCCAGCAGCAGACCCGGGGAGACCCAGTACTTC.

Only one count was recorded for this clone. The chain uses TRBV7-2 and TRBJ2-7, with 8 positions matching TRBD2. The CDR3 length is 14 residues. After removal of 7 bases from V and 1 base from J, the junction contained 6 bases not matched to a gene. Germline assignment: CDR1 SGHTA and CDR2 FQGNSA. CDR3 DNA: TGTGCCAGCACCCCTGGCGGGGGGTCCTACGAGCAGTACTTC. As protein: CASTPGGGSYEQYF. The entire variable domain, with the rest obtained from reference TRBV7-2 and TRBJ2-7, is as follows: GAGVSQSPSNKVTEKGKDVELRCDPISGHTALYWYRQSLGQGLEFLIYFQGNSAPDKSGLPSDRFSAERTGGSVSTLTIQRTQQEDSAVYLCASTPGGGSYEQYFGPGTRLTVT.

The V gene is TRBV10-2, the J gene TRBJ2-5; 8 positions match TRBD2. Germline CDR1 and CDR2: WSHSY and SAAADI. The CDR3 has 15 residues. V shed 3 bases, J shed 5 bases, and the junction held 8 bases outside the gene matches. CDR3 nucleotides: TGCGCCAGCAGTGATTCCGGACTAGCCCAGGAGACCCAGTACTTC. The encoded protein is CASSDSGLAQETQYF.

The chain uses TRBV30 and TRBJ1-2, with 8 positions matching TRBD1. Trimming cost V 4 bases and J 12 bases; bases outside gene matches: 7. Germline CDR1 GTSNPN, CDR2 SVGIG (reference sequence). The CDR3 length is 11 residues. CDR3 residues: CAWTETGDNTF. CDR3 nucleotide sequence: TGTGCCTGGACAGAGACAGGGGACAACACCTTC.

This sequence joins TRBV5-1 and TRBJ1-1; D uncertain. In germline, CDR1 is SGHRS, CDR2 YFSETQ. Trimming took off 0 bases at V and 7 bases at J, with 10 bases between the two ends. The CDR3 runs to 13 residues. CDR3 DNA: TGCGCCAGCAGCTTGGGATCCGGAGTTGAAGCTTTCTTT. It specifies CASSLGSGVEAFF.

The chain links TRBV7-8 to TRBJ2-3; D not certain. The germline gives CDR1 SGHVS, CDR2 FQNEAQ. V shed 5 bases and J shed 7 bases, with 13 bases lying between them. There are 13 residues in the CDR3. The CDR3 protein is CASSRAGLNTQYF. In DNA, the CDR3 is TGTGCCAGCAGCCGAGCTGGGCTAAATACGCAGTATTTT.

The CDR3 region is CASSSSGWGLDNSPLHF. The CDR3 DNA reads TGTGCCAGCAGTTCCTCGGGGTGGGGACTGGATAATTCACCCCTCCACTTT. This chain links TRBV5-4 with TRBJ1-6; TRBD1 might be the D (5 bases). V lost 5 bases and J 5 bases, leaving 20 bases between the germline ends. Germline values: CDR1 SGHNT, CDR2 YYREEE (reference sequence). The CDR3 spans 17 residues.

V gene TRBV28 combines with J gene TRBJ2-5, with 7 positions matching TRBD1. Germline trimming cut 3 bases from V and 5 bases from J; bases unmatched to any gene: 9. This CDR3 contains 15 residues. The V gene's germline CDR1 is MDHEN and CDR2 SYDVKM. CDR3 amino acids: CASSFILGGEETQYF. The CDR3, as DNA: TGTGCCAGCAGTTTTATCCTAGGGGGCGAGGAGACCCAGTACTTC.

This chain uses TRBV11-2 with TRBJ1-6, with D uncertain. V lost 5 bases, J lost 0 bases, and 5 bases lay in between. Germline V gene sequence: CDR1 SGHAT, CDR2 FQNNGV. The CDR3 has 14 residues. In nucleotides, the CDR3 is TGTGCCAGCAGCGAGAGCTCCTATAATTCACCCCTCCACTTT. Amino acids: CASSESSYNSPLHF.